These 22 T cell receptor beta chains originate from one sample sequenced in a study of blood T cells in healthy people across ages. A second PCR, run for roughly 7 to 12 cycles, used a sample-barcoded 5' primer plus a J-beta primer mix. TCRdb re-derived calls from the 5' RACE reads in MiXCR, one entry per CDR3 protein. The table shows 1.4 million to 1.5 million distinct CDR3 sequences, with 42% occurring only once. The source material was blood. The receptors here all came from a woman aged 18-29 years in good health.

This chain connects TRBV19 to TRBJ2-5; 7 positions agree with TRBD2. Unmatched junction bases numbered 6, after V lost 3 bases and J lost 5 bases. CDR1 LNHDA and CDR2 SQIVND come from the germline V gene (reference sequence). CDR3 length: 14 amino acids. Written as DNA, the CDR3 is TGTGCCAGTAGTATCCCTTCGCGGGAGGAGACCCAGTACTTC. Its translation is CASSIPSREETQYF.

The chain uses TRBV7-9 and TRBJ2-5, with D uncertain. Looked up from germline, CDR1 is SEHNR and CDR2 is FQNEAQ (reference sequence). The CDR3 is 13 residues long. V dropped 5 bases and J dropped 4 bases, with 11 bases sitting between them. CDR3: CASSPRGPETQYF. The CDR3 bases are TGTGCCAGCAGCCCACGTGGCCCAGAGACCCAGTACTTC.

This chain joins TRBV6-5 and TRBJ1-2, with 9 bases fitting TRBD1. The J segment lost 0 bases and the V segment lost 0 bases, leaving 8 bases of the junction unmatched. Germline CDR1 is MNHEY and CDR2 is SVGAGI. The CDR3 length is 18 residues. The DNA of the CDR3 is TGTGCCAGCAGTTACTCGGGAGGGACAGGGCTCACTAACTATGGCTACACCTTC. Translated: CASSYSGGTGLTNYGYTF.

In this sample, this clonotype turned up many times. The V call is TRBV12-3 or TRBV12-4, the J call TRBJ2-2, with no clear D. V lost 3 bases and J 6 bases, leaving 5 bases between the germline ends. This CDR3 comprises 12 residues. The CDR3 DNA sequence: TGTGCCAGCAGTTTGGTCGCCGGGGAGCTGTTTTTT. This encodes CASSLVAGELFF.

With respect to this clonotype: One junction end disagrees with the germline gene, perhaps due to a read error. The chain combines TRBV9 with TRBJ2-5; D gene unclear. CDR1 SGDLS and CDR2 YYNGEE come from the germline V gene. The CDR3 spans 14 residues. DNA for the CDR3: TGTGCCAACAGCGTATCGAGGTACCAAGAGACCCAGTACTTC. Translated: CANSVSRYQETQYF.

The chain recombines TRBV12-3 or TRBV12-4 with TRBJ2-1; maybe TRBD1 (5 bases). The DNA matches TRBJ2-7 better at its end, which makes the J call doubtful. This CDR3 has 15 residues. The CDR3 is CASSYSRWLDNEQYF. The CDR3 coding sequence is TGTGCCAGCAGTTATTCGAGGTGGCTGGACAATGAGCAGTACTTC.

The chain is built from TRBV27 and TRBJ2-7; the match to TRBD1 covers 9 bases. Germline values: CDR1 MNHEY, CDR2 SMNVEV (reference sequence). V dropped 4 bases and J dropped 4; count of bases not matched to a gene: 8. The CDR3 covers 15 residues. The CDR3 nucleotides are TGTGCCAGCAGTTGGCGGACAGGGGATTTATACGAGCAGTACTTC. Protein: CASSWRTGDLYEQYF.

The genes are TRBV7-8 and TRBJ1-1; TRBD1 might be the D (6 bases). CDR1 SGHVS and CDR2 FQNEAQ come from the germline V gene. This CDR3 contains 13 residues. The V end lost 3 bases, the J end lost 8 bases, and 13 bases lay between the germline ends. CDR3 nucleotides: TGTGCCAGCAGCTTCCCAGGGGCTCGGGAAGCTTTCTTT. Encoded protein: CASSFPGAREAFF.

This clonotype was observed a handful of times. DNA for the CDR3: TGCGCCAGCAGCCAAGAGGGACAGTACTGGGATGAGCAGTTCTTC. As protein: CASSQEGQYWDEQFF. The chain is built from TRBV4-1 and TRBJ2-1; 7 nucleotides match TRBD1. From germline, CDR1 is MGHRA and CDR2 YSYEKL. The CDR3 sequence is 15 residues long. V gave up 0 bases and J gave up 8 bases; unmatched junction bases: 7.

Ten or more counts support this clonotype. The V call is TRBV18, the J call TRBJ2-5, with D hard to call. Deletions cut 0 bases from V and 1 base from J, with 6 bases between. The CDR3 runs 14 residues. The germline gives CDR1 KGHSH, CDR2 LQKENI. Written as DNA, the CDR3 is TGTGCCAGCTCACCACCGGGGTTCCAAGAGACCCAGTACTTC. Translation: CASSPPGFQETQYF.

The chain recombines TRBV7-9 with TRBJ2-4, with D perhaps matching TRBD1 or TRBD2 (5 bases each). CDR3 length equals 14 residues. V was shortened by 1 base and J by 5 bases, with 9 bases between the two germline ends. Germline CDR1 reads SEHNR; CDR2 reads FQNEAQ (reference sequence). The CDR3 sequence is CASSLVGRENIQYF. CDR3 DNA sequence: TGTGCCAGCAGCTTAGTGGGGCGGGAAAACATTCAGTACTTC.

This clonotype was counted between two and nine times. The chain has TRBV4-1 and TRBJ1-2; D is perhaps TRBD1 (6 bases). The CDR3 contains 15 residues. Germline V lookup: CDR1 MGHRA, CDR2 YSYEKL. Between the trimmed V and J ends, which lost 6 bases and 0 bases, there was a span of 14 bases. DNA for the CDR3: TGCGCCAGCAGACCCTTGACAGGTTCTAACTATGGCTACACCTTC. Protein product: CASRPLTGSNYGYTF.

The rearrangement links TRBV6-2 or TRBV6-3 to TRBJ2-1; 11 bases are a match to TRBD2. This CDR3 region has 16 residues. Losses at the gene ends were 6 bases for V and 10 bases for J; bases not matched to a gene: 14. The V gene's germline CDR1 is MNHEY and CDR2 SVGEGT. The CDR3 protein is CASRPLSGRGGKEQFF. CDR3 sequence (DNA): TGTGCCAGCAGACCCCTTAGCGGGAGGGGGGGCAAGGAGCAGTTCTTC.

This clonotype appeared a few times. The chain carries TRBV7-3 and TRBJ2-3; D gene unclear. Between the trimmed V and J ends, which lost 4 bases and 4 bases, there was a span of 15 bases. This CDR3 has 15 residues. CDR1 SGHTA and CDR2 FQGTGA come from the germline V gene. CDR3 protein: CASSYGSVTADTQYF. CDR3 nucleotide sequence: TGTGCCAGCAGCTATGGGTCCGTTACGGCAGATACGCAGTATTTT.

A few counts support this clonotype. The rearrangement links TRBV6-5 to TRBJ2-1; 10 nucleotides align to TRBD2. This CDR3 comprises 14 residues. The germline V gene encodes CDR1 MNHEY and CDR2 SVGAGI. The junction had 7 bases not matched to a gene; V was cut back by 4 bases and J by 10 bases. In DNA form, the CDR3 reads TGTGCCAGCAGTTTTGCCGGGACTAGCGACGAGCAGTTCTTC. It codes for CASSFAGTSDEQFF.

This clonotype was detected a few times. The chain recombines TRBV6-5 with TRBJ1-5, with D possibly matching TRBD1 (6 bases). V lost 8 bases and J lost 4, with 12 bases in between. CDR3 size: 13 residues. Germline V gene lookup returns CDR1 MNHEY and CDR2 SVGAGI. The CDR3 coding sequence is TGTGCCAGCCGGGGGGGGCGGAATCAGCCCCAGCATTTT. It codes for CASRGGRNQPQHF.

This clonotype was seen only a few times. The chain couples TRBV4-1 to TRBJ1-1; possibly TRBD1 for D (5 bases). V was trimmed by 1 base and J by 1 base, leaving 13 bases between them. CDR1 MGHRA and CDR2 YSYEKL come from the germline V gene. This CDR3 spans 16 amino acids. The CDR3: CASSQVGDGKNTEAFF. CDR3 bases: TGCGCCAGCAGCCAAGTGGGGGACGGAAAGAACACTGAAGCTTTCTTT.

The CDR3: CASSYGGLLNTEAFF. The CDR3 DNA reads TGTGCCAGCAGTTACGGGGGCTTACTGAACACTGAAGCTTTCTTT. V and J are TRBV6-2 or TRBV6-3 and TRBJ1-1, with D possibly being TRBD1 (6 bases). Trimming removed 2 bases at V and 0 bases at J, with 10 bases between. In germline, CDR1 is MNHEY, CDR2 SVGEGT. CDR3 length: 15 amino acids.

The gene calls are TRBV28 and TRBJ1-4, with TRBD1 matching over 8 bases. The CDR3 spans 16 residues. The V gene end was trimmed by 3 bases and the J gene end by 6 bases; junction bases not matched to a gene: 9. CDR1 and CDR2 (germline): MDHEN, SYDVKM. CDR3 sequence reads: CASSLDRDRRDEKLFF. CDR3 bases: TGTGCCAGCAGTTTGGACCGGGACAGGCGGGATGAAAAACTGTTTTTT.

The chain couples TRBV5-1 to TRBJ2-5; the D gene is possibly TRBD2 (5 bases). V was shortened by 3 bases and J by 4 bases, with 16 bases between the two germline ends. Germline assignment: CDR1 SGHRS and CDR2 YFSETQ. This CDR3 region has 15 residues. The CDR3 nucleotides are TGCGCCAGCAGCTCCGGGGTAGCGCGGGTAGAGACCCAGTACTTC. Translating gives CASSSGVARVETQYF.

This clonotype has only a few counts. V gene TRBV10-3 combines with J gene TRBJ2-7, with a tentative D call TRBD2 (5 bases). The length of the CDR3 is 16 residues. CDR1 is ENHRY, CDR2 SYGVKD, per germline. Trimming took off 2 bases at V and 3 bases at J, with 17 bases between the two ends. The DNA for the CDR3 is TGTGCCATCAGTGAGCGCGACGGGCAGGCGGGCTACGAGCAGTACTTC. Translated: CAISERDGQAGYEQYF.

The genes are TRBV6-5 and TRBJ2-3; the match to TRBD2 covers 11 bases. CDR1 MNHEY and CDR2 SVGAGI come from the germline V gene. The V gene end was trimmed by 2 bases and the J gene end by 5 bases; junction bases not matched to a gene: 15. The CDR3 is 19 amino acids. CDR3 nucleotide sequence: TGTGCCAGCAGTTACGAGGGTGGTAGCGGGAGGGCCAGGATAGATACGCAGTATTTT. As protein: CASSYEGGSGRARIDTQYF.